The 15 T cell receptor beta chains presented below share a single source sample, sequenced in a study of regulatory T cells in long-lasting Graves disease. Time point noted: persistent/refractory GD, antithyroid drugs over 5 years with positive TRAb. RNA extracted from PBMCs served as the sequencing template. The TCR beta library used iRepertoire HTBI primers with Arm-PCR amplification of CDR3. TCRdb called the multiplex PCR reads again in MiXCR, with one record for every CDR3 protein. The sample yields 350,000 to 500,000 distinct CDR3 sequences, around 20% seen once. The sample was peripheral blood mononuclear cells (PBMCs), taken when the disease was refractory, from a patient treated with antithyroid drugs. Source of these receptors: a female donor with Graves disease.

Many counts were recorded for this clonotype. The chain has TRBV28 and TRBJ1-6; D remains ambiguous. This CDR3 is built from 14 residues. Germline-derived CDR1 and CDR2 are MDHEN and SYDVKM. V was clipped by 6 bases and J by 9 bases, with 15 bases between them. The CDR3 DNA is TGTGCCAGCAGGGTGGCCGCCGTATTTTCACCCCTCCACTTT. Protein: CASRVAAVFSPLHF.

This clonotype was observed many times. The chain combines TRBV10-3 with TRBJ1-2; D gene uncertain. The CDR3 contains 14 residues. Trimming cost V 0 bases and J 2 bases, with 7 bases left between them. Germline CDR1 reads ENHRY; CDR2 reads SYGVKD. CDR3 region: CAISESDGNYGYTF. The CDR3 DNA reads TGTGCCATCAGTGAGTCCGACGGAAACTATGGCTACACCTTC.

This clonotype has a count of ten or more. The chain has TRBV29-1 and TRBJ2-5, with D tentatively TRBD1 (6 bases). CDR1 is SQVTM, CDR2 ANQGSEA, per germline. Trimming pared 5 bases from V and 1 base from J, leaving 14 bases between. The length of the CDR3 is 14 residues. CDR3 in DNA: TGCAGCGTTCGGCGGGCGACAGGCCAAGAGACCCAGTACTTC. Translating it yields CSVRRATGQETQYF.

This clonotype was picked up a small number of times. This chain connects TRBV30 to TRBJ2-7; D remains ambiguous. CDR1 and CDR2 (germline): GTSNPN, SVGIG (reference sequence). The V and J ends lost 2 bases and 3 bases respectively, with 11 bases between them. The CDR3 is 13 amino acids. CDR3 in amino acids: CAWSLGRNYEQYF. For the CDR3, the DNA is TGTGCCTGGAGTTTGGGCCGTAACTACGAGCAGTACTTC.

The sample holds many counts of this clonotype. The V call is TRBV6-1, the J call TRBJ2-6; D remains unclear. Trimming shortened V by 8 bases and J by 0 bases, and 14 bases separated the two germline ends. Germline loops: CDR1 MNHNS, CDR2 SASEGT. This CDR3 is 16 amino acids long. CDR3 residues: CASSSFQDSGANVLTF. In nucleotides, the CDR3 is TGTGCCAGCTCCTCTTTTCAGGACTCTGGGGCCAACGTCCTGACTTTC.

The table lists this clonotype with many counts. The chain couples TRBV28 to TRBJ2-7; D might be TRBD1 (6 bases). Trimming cost V 6 bases and J 1 base, with 13 bases left between them. The CDR3 sequence is 14 residues long. Germline CDR1 is MDHEN and CDR2 is SYDVKM. CDR3 protein: CASRPPQGSYEQYF. The CDR3 DNA reads TGTGCCAGCAGGCCTCCACAGGGTTCCTACGAGCAGTACTTC.

This chain joins TRBV4-1 and TRBJ2-5; D is tentatively TRBD1 or TRBD2 (5 bases each). Germline-derived CDR1 and CDR2 are MGHRA and YSYEKL. The CDR3 sequence is 17 residues long. The V end lost 4 bases, the J end lost 3 bases, and 21 bases lay between the germline ends. CDR3 sequence (DNA): TGCGCCAGCAGCCGCCTAAGGGGCAGGAGGTCCGAAGAGACCCAGTACTTC. Its translation is CASSRLRGRRSEETQYF.

This clonotype was found many times. The chain is built from TRBV27 and TRBJ1-2; no clear D gene. This CDR3 contains 14 residues. CDR1 is MNHEY, CDR2 SMNVEV, per germline (reference sequence). With 1 base removed from V and 0 bases from J, the gap between germline ends came to 6 bases. In DNA, the CDR3 is TGTGCCAGCAGTTTATACGGGCCTAACTATGGCTACACCTTC. Amino acid sequence: CASSLYGPNYGYTF.

This chain uses TRBV20-1 with TRBJ1-4; D is unclear. This CDR3 is 14 amino acids long. In germline, CDR1 is DFQATT, CDR2 SNEGSKA (reference sequence). Trimming took 6 bases from V and 6 from J, leaving 17 bases between them. CDR3 nucleotide sequence: TGCAGTGCCGAAGCGGTCAGCGGGCATGAAAAACTGTTTTTT. Amino acids: CSAEAVSGHEKLFF.

This clonotype was counted at least ten times. This sequence joins TRBV6-1 and TRBJ2-5; D is unresolved. The V gene's germline CDR1 is MNHNS and CDR2 SASEGT. This CDR3 has 13 residues. Trimming removed 7 bases at V and 4 bases at J, with 13 bases between. The CDR3 reads CASTFYSSETQYF. The CDR3 DNA reads as TGTGCCAGCACCTTTTATTCGTCAGAGACCCAGTACTTC.

This clonotype showed up many times. The rearrangement links TRBV10-3 to TRBJ2-7; D could derive from TRBD1 or TRBD2 (7 bases each). Trimming removed 6 bases at V and 3 bases at J, with 12 bases between. The CDR3 length is 13 residues. Germline V CDR1 and CDR2: ENHRY, SYGVKD. The CDR3 sequence is CAIRAGGGYEQYF. CDR3 DNA sequence: TGTGCCATCAGGGCAGGGGGGGGCTACGAGCAGTACTTC.

This clonotype was found many times. The chain uses TRBV20-1 and TRBJ1-3; D remains ambiguous. Trimming took 8 bases from V and 0 from J, leaving 20 bases between them. The CDR3 extends over 16 amino acids. Germline V gene lookup returns CDR1 DFQATT and CDR2 SNEGSKA (reference sequence). The CDR3 loop reads CSTTELGVFSGNTIYF. The CDR3 nucleotides are TGCAGTACGACGGAACTGGGAGTCTTCTCTGGAAACACCATATATTTT.

This clonotype was counted ten times or more. The V call is TRBV2, the J call TRBJ2-2, with 7 bases aligning to TRBD2. CDR3 length: 18 amino acids. The germline gives CDR1 SNHLY, CDR2 FYNNEI. V gave up 3 bases and J gave up 1 base; unmatched junction bases: 11. The CDR3 spells CASSDAAGASWNTGELFF. CDR3 in DNA: TGTGCCAGCAGTGACGCGGCGGGAGCCTCATGGAACACCGGGGAGCTGTTTTTT.

This clonotype was seen a few times. The V and J genes are TRBV27 and TRBJ2-7; 10 bases are shared with TRBD1. Germline values: CDR1 MNHEY, CDR2 SMNVEV (reference sequence). The V and J ends lost 10 bases and 6 bases, in that order; junction bases with no gene match: 9. This CDR3 has 13 amino acids. CDR3 DNA: TGTGCCAACCCGGGACAGGGGTCTTCCGAGCAGTACTTC. Its translation: CANPGQGSSEQYF.

Many counts were recorded for this clonotype. The V and J genes are TRBV6-1 and TRBJ2-7, with D uncertain. Germline CDR1 is MNHNS and CDR2 is SASEGT. Between the trimmed V and J ends, which lost 6 bases and 4 bases, there was a span of 16 bases. This CDR3 spans 14 amino acids. The CDR3 here is CASRVSEIGYEQYF. CDR3 DNA sequence: TGTGCCAGCAGGGTCTCGGAGATCGGATACGAGCAGTACTTC.